A single sample is the source of the 19 T cell receptor beta chains below, sequenced in a study of radiation and T cells in renal cell carcinoma (dated by TCRdb to 2019 to 2021). Library preparation was by the immunoSEQ multiplex PCR assay. This is the immuneACCESS table as TCRdb keeps it, with only in-frame sequences that have V and J called. A part of the clones is gone; compared with another copy, unresolved V genes explain less than half, and the rest is unexplained. Across this sample there are around 78,000 clones, with 70% to 90% seen only once. About 6% of the sample is held by the ten biggest clonotypes. The label giving this sample's time point can be read as: blood 4 weeks post-SBRT, at nephrectomy. The meaning of the sample's treatment or condition label: 15 Gy SBRT to primary tumor, nephrectomy 4 weeks later. Sequenced material: blood, taken from a patient whose treatment included radiotherapy and nephrectomy. The receptor set was obtained from an older woman with renal cell carcinoma.

V gene TRBV9 combines with J gene TRBJ2-2; a weak D match, TRBD2 (7 bases). The V gene lost 4 bases and the J gene lost 5 bases, with 30 bases spanning the gap. The CDR3 length is 20 residues. The germline CDR1 and CDR2 sequences are SGDLS and YYNGEE. The DNA of the CDR3 is TGTGCCAGCAGCTCACAACCCCTTTTAGGGGGGGCCCTTGGAACCGGGGAGCTGTTTTTT. As protein: CASSSQPLLGGALGTGELFF.

This chain links TRBV5-4 with TRBJ2-1; D might be TRBD1 or TRBD2, each matching 6 bases. Trimming took 3 bases from V and 2 from J, leaving 12 bases between them. Germline V gives CDR1 SGHNT, CDR2 YYREEE (reference sequence). This CDR3 has 15 amino acids. The CDR3 bases are TGTGCCAGCAGCTCCGGGGGCCCCACCTACAATGAGCAGTTCTTC. Its protein is CASSSGGPTYNEQFF. Supplemented by reference TRBV5-4 and TRBJ2-1, the full variable domain reads ETGVTQSPTHLIKTRGQQVTLRCSSQSGHNTVSWYQQALGQGPQFIFQYYREEENGRGNFPPRFSGLQFPNYSSELNVNALELDDSALYLCASSSGGPTYNEQFFGPGTRLTVL.

The V gene is TRBV6-5, the J gene TRBJ2-5, with D uncertain. V was cut by 2 bases and J by 7 bases, with 8 bases left in between. Germline V lookup: CDR1 MNHEY, CDR2 SVGAGI. This CDR3 is built from 12 residues. The CDR3 is CASSYNLGTQYF. As DNA, the CDR3 is TGTGCCAGCAGTTACAACCTGGGGACCCAGTACTTC.

V gene TRBV7-3 combines with J gene TRBJ2-2; tentative D call: TRBD1 (5 bases). CDR3 length equals 15 residues. Trimming cost V 0 bases and J 3 bases, with 8 bases left between them. The germline gives CDR1 SGHTA, CDR2 FQGTGA. CDR3 bases: TGTGCCAGCAGCTTAACCAGGGTTGACACCGGGGAGCTGTTTTTT. Protein: CASSLTRVDTGELFF.

V gene TRBV7-4 combines with J gene TRBJ2-7; the D gene is possibly TRBD1 (6 bases). V dropped 5 bases and J dropped 9 bases, with 14 bases sitting between them. Germline V lookup: CDR1 SGHVT, CDR2 SQSDAQ. The CDR3 runs to 12 residues. The CDR3 region has the DNA TGTGCCAGCAGCCAACAGGGAAAGGGGCAGTACTTC. Translating it yields CASSQQGKGQYF.

The chain recombines TRBV19 with TRBJ2-4; TRBD1 matches at 11 bases. From germline, CDR1 is LNHDA and CDR2 SQIVND (reference sequence). The CDR3 has 20 residues. J lost 0 bases, V lost 5 bases, and 15 bases had no gene match. As DNA, the CDR3 is TGTGCCAGTAGTCCTCCCCCCGGGACAGGGGGTCCAGTAGCCAAAAACATTCAGTACTTC. Its translation: CASSPPPGTGGPVAKNIQYF.

The chain employs TRBV28 and TRBJ2-1; D unclear. In germline, CDR1 is MDHEN, CDR2 SYDVKM. The V end was cut by 8 bases, the J end by 4 bases, with 6 bases between. This CDR3 is 11 amino acids long. For the CDR3, the DNA is TGTGCCAGCCTTTATTACAATGAGCAGTTCTTC. Amino acids: CASLYYNEQFF.

V and J are TRBV27 and TRBJ1-6; 7 bases match TRBD1. This CDR3 spans 14 amino acids. V gave up 5 bases and J gave up 6 bases; unmatched junction bases: 4. Germline V gene sequence: CDR1 MNHEY, CDR2 SMNVEV (reference sequence). The CDR3 nucleotides read TGTGCCAGCAGTCTCGGGACAGCTAATTCACCCCTCCACTTT. This encodes CASSLGTANSPLHF.

The chain combines TRBV19 with TRBJ2-3, with a tentative D call TRBD1 (6 bases). This CDR3 contains 15 residues. Germline V gene data show CDR1 as LNHDA and CDR2 as SQIVND (reference sequence). The V and J ends lost 5 bases and 2 bases respectively, with 14 bases between them. This CDR3 reads CASSQLTGPTDTQYF. The CDR3 coding sequence is TGTGCCAGTAGTCAACTGACAGGACCCACAGATACGCAGTATTTT.

V usage is TRBV30 and J usage is TRBJ1-4; D remains ambiguous. The V and J ends lost 4 bases and 2 bases respectively, with 17 bases between them. Germline V gives CDR1 GTSNPN, CDR2 SVGIG (reference sequence). The CDR3 has 16 amino acids. DNA for the CDR3: TGTGCCTGGACCCCGATAGGGAAGGCGACTAATGAAAAACTGTTTTTT. Encoded protein: CAWTPIGKATNEKLFF.

This rearrangement joins TRBV5-1 to TRBJ2-5, with 8 bases aligning to TRBD1. Unmatched junction bases numbered 4, after V lost 2 bases and J lost 4 bases. Per the germline V gene, CDR1 is SGHRS and CDR2 is YFSETQ. CDR3 size: 14 residues. The CDR3 DNA reads TGCGCCAGCAGCTTACGGGACAGGAGAGAGACCCAGTACTTC. Translated: CASSLRDRRETQYF.

V gene TRBV6-6 combines with J gene TRBJ2-5; 12 bases are a match to TRBD2. V gave up 4 bases and J gave up 6 bases; unmatched junction bases: 3. Germline V CDR1 and CDR2: MNHNY, SVGAGI (reference sequence). The CDR3 spans 14 residues. The CDR3 nucleotides read TGTGCCAGCAGTTCGACTAGCGGGGGACAGACCCAGTACTTC. Residues: CASSSTSGGQTQYF.

The chain employs TRBV29-1 and TRBJ2-1; D ambiguous. Germline assignment: CDR1 SQVTM and CDR2 ANQGSEA. The germline V and J ends were trimmed by 4 bases and 8 bases, with 12 bases remaining between them. This CDR3 comprises 12 residues. The CDR3 loop is CSVGVLSDEQFF. CDR3 nucleotide sequence: TGCAGCGTTGGGGTTCTTAGTGATGAGCAGTTCTTC.

This chain joins TRBV30 and TRBJ1-2; 7 bases map to TRBD1. Per the germline V gene, CDR1 is GTSNPN and CDR2 is SVGIG (reference sequence). The junction had 12 bases not matched to a gene; V was cut back by 3 bases and J by 2 bases. This CDR3 is 16 amino acids long. CDR3 sequence reads: CAWSAPRQGWNYGYTF. The CDR3 DNA reads TGTGCCTGGAGCGCCCCTCGACAGGGTTGGAACTATGGCTACACCTTC.

V and J are TRBV9 and TRBJ1-6; 10 nucleotides align to TRBD1. Germline CDR1 and CDR2: SGDLS and YYNGEE. V was pared by 3 bases and J by 4 bases, with 7 bases of the junction left unmatched. This CDR3 region has 17 residues. CDR3 residues: CASSGQTGGAYNSPLHF. CDR3 nucleotide sequence: TGTGCCAGCAGCGGGCAGACAGGGGGCGCGTATAATTCACCCCTCCACTTT.

This clone was picked up one time. CDR3: CAGPPRDHEQYF. In nucleotides, the CDR3 is TGTGCCGGCCCACCGAGGGACCACGAGCAGTACTTC. This sequence joins TRBV25-1 and TRBJ2-7, with D tentatively TRBD1 or TRBD2 (5 bases each). The germline gives CDR1 MGHDK, CDR2 SYGVNS. This CDR3 is 12 amino acids long. V lost 11 bases to trimming and J lost 5 bases, with 16 bases between them.

The genes are TRBV21-1 and TRBJ1-1. TRBV21-1 is reported as a pseudogene. The CDR3 runs 12 residues. In nucleotides, the CDR3 is TGTGCCAGCAGTAGGGGGGACACTGAAGCTTTCTTT. Its translation is CASSRGDTEAFF.

The count of this clone is one. This chain connects TRBV2 to TRBJ2-7; maybe TRBD2 (5 bases). This CDR3 spans 11 amino acids. V gave up 8 bases and J gave up 9 bases, with 14 bases separating them. Looked up from germline, CDR1 is SNHLY and CDR2 is FYNNEI. The CDR3 nucleotides are TGTGCCAGCCGGGGAGATCAAAGGCAGTACTTC. Its translation: CASRGDQRQYF.

J is TRBJ2-1 and V is TRBV5-4; D remains unclear. The CDR3 runs 15 residues. CDR1 SGHNT and CDR2 YYREEE come from the germline V gene (reference sequence). Trimming left V 4 bases short and J 9 bases short, with 20 bases between. CDR3 loop: CASSVPQTFESEQFF. The CDR3 nucleotides are TGTGCCAGCAGCGTTCCACAAACTTTTGAGAGTGAGCAGTTCTTC.